The clone carrying this T cell receptor beta chain was detected only a few times. This sample was taken from a study of cytomegalovirus exposure and HLA in healthy donors. Both 60 Vbeta primers and 13 Jbeta primers went into the PCR. Produced via immunoSEQ multiplex PCR; TCRdb's table is partial and in-frame only. This table holds about 180,000 clones, around 80% found once. The germline gives CDR1 MNHEY, CDR2 SVGAGI. The length of the CDR3 is 16 residues. Trimming shortened V by 4 bases and J by 8 bases, and 23 bases separated the two germline ends. Sequencing was done on a sample of PBMCs. The chain recombines TRBV6-5 with TRBJ1-1; a weak D match, TRBD1 (6 bases). The origin of this receptor is a young man in good health and CMV-seronegative. CDR3 protein: CASSSRTVLGILEAFF. Here the CDR3 DNA reads TGTGCCAGCAGTTCAAGGACAGTCCTTGGTATATTAGAAGCTTTCTTT.